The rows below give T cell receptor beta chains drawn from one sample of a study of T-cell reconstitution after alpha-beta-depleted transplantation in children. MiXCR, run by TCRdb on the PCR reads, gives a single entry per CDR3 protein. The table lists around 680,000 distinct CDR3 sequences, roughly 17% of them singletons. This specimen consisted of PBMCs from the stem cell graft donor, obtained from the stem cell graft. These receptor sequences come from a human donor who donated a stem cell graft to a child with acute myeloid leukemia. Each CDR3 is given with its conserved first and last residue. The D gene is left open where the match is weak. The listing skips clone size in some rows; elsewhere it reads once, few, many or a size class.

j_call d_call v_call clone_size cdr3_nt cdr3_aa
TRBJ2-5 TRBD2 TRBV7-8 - TGTGCCAGCAGCTTAAGGCTAGCGGGGGCCCAAGAGACCCAGTACTTC CASSLRLAGAQETQYF
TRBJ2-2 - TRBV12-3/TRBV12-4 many TGTGCCAGCAGCTTAGGCGGGGCCGGGGAGCTGTTTTTT CASSLGGAGELFF
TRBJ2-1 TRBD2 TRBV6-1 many TGTGCCAGCAGTGACGGTAGCGGGGGGCCAGGTAGTAAGTTCTTC CASSDGSGGPGSKFF
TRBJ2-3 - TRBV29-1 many TGCAGCGTTGAAACGGTCGGCACAGATACGCAGTATTTT CSVETVGTDTQYF
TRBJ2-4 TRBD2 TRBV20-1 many TGCAGTGCTAGAGGGACTAGCGGGGATCTAGCCAAAAACATTCAGTACTTC CSARGTSGDLAKNIQYF
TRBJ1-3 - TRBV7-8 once TGTGCCAGCAGCCCGGACCCCTCTGGAAACACCATATATTTT CASSPDPSGNTIYF
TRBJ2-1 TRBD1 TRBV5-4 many TGTGCCAGCAGCCTGGACAGGGGGGCGGAGCAGTTCTTC CASSLDRGAEQFF
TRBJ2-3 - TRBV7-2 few TGTGCCAGCAGCTTAGGGCCTTCGGGGCGGGGGCGACAGTATTTT CASSLGPSGRGRQYF
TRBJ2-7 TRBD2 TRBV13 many TGTGCCAGCAGCTTAGGTAGCGGGGGTCACGAGCAGTACTTC CASSLGSGGHEQYF
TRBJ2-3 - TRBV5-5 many TGTGCCAGCAGCTTCGATCTGGACAACCTAGGCACAGATACGCAGTATTTT CASSFDLDNLGTDTQYF
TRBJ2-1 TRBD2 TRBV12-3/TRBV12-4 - TGTGCCAGCTTCGCGGGGGGGCCGGCCTACAATGAGCAGTTCTTC CASFAGGPAYNEQFF
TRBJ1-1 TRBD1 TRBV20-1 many TGCAGTGCTAGGTGGGGACAGGGGAACACTGAAGCTTTCTTT CSARWGQGNTEAFF
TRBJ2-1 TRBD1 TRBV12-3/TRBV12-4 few TGTGCCAGCAGTGGGACAGGGAAAGGGGCCTACAATGAGCAGTTCTTC CASSGTGKGAYNEQFF
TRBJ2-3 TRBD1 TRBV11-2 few TGTGCCAGCAGCTGGACAGGGGTCGGGACAGATACGCAGTATTTT CASSWTGVGTDTQYF
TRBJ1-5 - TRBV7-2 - TGTGCCAGCAGCTTATTTGGGGAATTGAGCAATCAGCCCCAGCATTTT CASSLFGELSNQPQHF
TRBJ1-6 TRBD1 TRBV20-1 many TGCAGTGCTAGGTCGCCAGGGGGTATATCACCCCTCCACTTT CSARSPGGISPLHF
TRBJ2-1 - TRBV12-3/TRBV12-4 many TGTGCCAGCAGCCCGACAGGAGGTCATGAGCAGTTCTTC CASSPTGGHEQFF
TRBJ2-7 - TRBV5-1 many TGCGCCAGCAGCTTATGGGACACCGACTACGAGCAGTACTTC CASSLWDTDYEQYF
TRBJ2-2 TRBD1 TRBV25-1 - TGTGCCAGCCAACCAACTTGGGACAGGGGGCCTACCGGGGAGCTGTTTTTT CASQPTWDRGPTGELFF
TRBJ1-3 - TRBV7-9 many TGTGCCAGCAGCTTACGATACTCTGGAAACACCATATATTTT CASSLRYSGNTIYF
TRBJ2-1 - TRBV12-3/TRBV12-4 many TGTGCCAGCAGTTTTTGGGTACAGGCTGTTAACAATGAGCAGTTCTTC CASSFWVQAVNNEQFF
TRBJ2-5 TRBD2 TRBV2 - TGTGCCAGCAGTGAGCGACTAGCGGGGGGCCTCGGCGGAGAGACCCAGTACTTC CASSERLAGGLGGETQYF
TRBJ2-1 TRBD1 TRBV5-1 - TGCGCCAGCAGCTCCGGGACAGGGTATGAGCAGTTCTTC CASSSGTGYEQFF
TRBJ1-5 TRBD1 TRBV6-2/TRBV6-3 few TGTGCCAGCAGAGGGGAAACAGGGGGCAAAGGATCGCGCAATCAGCCCCAGCATTTT CASRGETGGKGSRNQPQHF
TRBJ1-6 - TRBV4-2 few TGTGCCAGCAGCCAAAAAACGGTAGAACAGCCACTCCACTTT CASSQKTVEQPLHF
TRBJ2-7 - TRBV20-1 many TGCAGTGCTAGAGACCCCGGGCATAACGAGCAGTACTTC CSARDPGHNEQYF
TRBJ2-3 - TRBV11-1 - TGTGCCAGCAGCTCCCTCTTCGGGCAGGGCGATGAGTCGGATACGCAGTATTTT CASSSLFGQGDESDTQYF
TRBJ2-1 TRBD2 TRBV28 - TGTGCCAGCAGTTTGATGGAGCGGGGGGCCTACAATGAGCAGTTCTTC CASSLMERGAYNEQFF
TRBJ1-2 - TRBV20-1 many TGCAGTGCTAGATTGACAGCCTACTCGAATTCTGGCTACACCTTC CSARLTAYSNSGYTF
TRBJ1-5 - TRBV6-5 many TGTGCCAGCAGGCGACAGGCTAGCAATCAGCCCCAGCATTTT CASRRQASNQPQHF
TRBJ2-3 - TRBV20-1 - TGCAGTGCTAGAGAGCTAGGGGGGGCCACAGATACGCAGTATTTT CSARELGGATDTQYF
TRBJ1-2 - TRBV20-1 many TGCAGTGCTAGGAGGGACTTCTATGGCTACACCTTC CSARRDFYGYTF
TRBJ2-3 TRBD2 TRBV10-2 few TGCGCCAGCAGAGGGACTAGCGGGGGGGCTAATACGCAGTATTTT CASRGTSGGANTQYF
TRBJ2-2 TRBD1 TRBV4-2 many TGTGCCAGCAGCCACTCGGACAGGAGGAACACCGGGGAGCTGTTTTTT CASSHSDRRNTGELFF
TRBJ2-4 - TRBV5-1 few TGCGCCAGCAGCTTTTCTGACAGCAAAAACATTCAGTACTTC CASSFSDSKNIQYF
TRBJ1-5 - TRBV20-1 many TGCAGTGCTAGAGTAGGGGAGGGTCAGCCCCAGCATTTT CSARVGEGQPQHF
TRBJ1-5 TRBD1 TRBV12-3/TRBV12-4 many TGTGCCAGCAGTTTGGGACAGGGGGGGCCCCAGCATTTT CASSLGQGGPQHF